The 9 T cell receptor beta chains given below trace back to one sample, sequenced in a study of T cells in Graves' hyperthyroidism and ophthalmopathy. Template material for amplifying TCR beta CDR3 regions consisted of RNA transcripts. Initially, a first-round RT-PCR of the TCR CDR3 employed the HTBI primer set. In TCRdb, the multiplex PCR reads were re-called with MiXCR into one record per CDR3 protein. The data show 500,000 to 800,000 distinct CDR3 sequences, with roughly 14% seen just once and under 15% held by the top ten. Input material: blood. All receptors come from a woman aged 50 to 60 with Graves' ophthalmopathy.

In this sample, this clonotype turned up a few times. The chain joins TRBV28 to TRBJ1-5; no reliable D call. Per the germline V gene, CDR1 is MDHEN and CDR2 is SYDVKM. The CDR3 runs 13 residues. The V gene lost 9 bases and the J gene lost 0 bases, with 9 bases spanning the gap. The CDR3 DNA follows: TGTGCCAGTTGCAGCGATAGCAATCAGCCCCAGCATTTT. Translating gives CASCSDSNQPQHF. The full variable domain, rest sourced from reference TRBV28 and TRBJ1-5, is DVKVTQSSRYLVKRTGEKVFLECVQDMDHENMFWYRQDPGLGLRLIYFSYDVKMKEKGDIPEGYSVSREKKERFSLILESASTNQTSMYLCASCSDSNQPQHFGDGTRLSIL.

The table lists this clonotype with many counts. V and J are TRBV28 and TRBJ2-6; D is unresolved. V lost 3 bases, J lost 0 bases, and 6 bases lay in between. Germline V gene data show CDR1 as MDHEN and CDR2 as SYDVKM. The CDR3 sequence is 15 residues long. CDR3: CASSFIGSGANVLTF. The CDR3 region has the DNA TGTGCCAGCAGTTTTATCGGCTCTGGGGCCAACGTCCTGACTTTC.

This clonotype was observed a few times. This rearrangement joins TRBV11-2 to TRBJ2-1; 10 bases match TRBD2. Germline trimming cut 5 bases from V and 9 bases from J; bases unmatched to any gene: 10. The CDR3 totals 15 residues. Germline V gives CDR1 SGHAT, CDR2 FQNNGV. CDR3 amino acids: CASSQGLAEPREQFF. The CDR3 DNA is TGTGCCAGCAGCCAAGGACTAGCGGAGCCTCGTGAGCAGTTCTTC.

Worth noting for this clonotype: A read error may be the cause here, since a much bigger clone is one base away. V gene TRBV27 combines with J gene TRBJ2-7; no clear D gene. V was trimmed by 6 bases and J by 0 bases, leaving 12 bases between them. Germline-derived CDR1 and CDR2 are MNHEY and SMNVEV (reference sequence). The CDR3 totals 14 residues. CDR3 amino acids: CASRLTVSSYEQYF. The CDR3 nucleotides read TGTGCCAGCAGGTTAACGGTTAGCTCCTACGAGCAGTACTTC.

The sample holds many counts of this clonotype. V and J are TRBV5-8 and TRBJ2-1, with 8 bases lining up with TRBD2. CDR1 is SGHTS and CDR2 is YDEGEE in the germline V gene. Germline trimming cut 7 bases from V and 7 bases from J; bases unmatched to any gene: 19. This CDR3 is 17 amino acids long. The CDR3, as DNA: TGTGCCAGCCCATCCGGAGGTCGGGAGGGCCGGGGGAATGAGCAGTTCTTC. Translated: CASPSGGREGRGNEQFF.

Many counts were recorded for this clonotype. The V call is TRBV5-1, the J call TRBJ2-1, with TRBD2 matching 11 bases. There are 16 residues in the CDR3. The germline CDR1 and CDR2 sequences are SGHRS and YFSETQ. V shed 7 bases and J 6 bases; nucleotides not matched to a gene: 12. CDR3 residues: CASRDRAGTSGNEQFF. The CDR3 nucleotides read TGCGCCAGCCGGGACAGGGCCGGGACTAGCGGCAATGAGCAGTTCTTC.

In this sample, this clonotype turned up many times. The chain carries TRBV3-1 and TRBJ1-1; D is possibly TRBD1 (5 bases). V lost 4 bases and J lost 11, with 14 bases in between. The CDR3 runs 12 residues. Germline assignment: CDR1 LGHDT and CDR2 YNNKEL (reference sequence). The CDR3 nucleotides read TGTGCCAGCAGCCTCGAGACAGCCCCTGCTTTCTTT. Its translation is CASSLETAPAFF.

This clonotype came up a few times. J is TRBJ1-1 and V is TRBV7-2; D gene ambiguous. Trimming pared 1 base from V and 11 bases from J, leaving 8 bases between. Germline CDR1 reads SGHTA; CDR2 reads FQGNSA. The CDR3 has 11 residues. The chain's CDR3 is CASSLVFVAFF. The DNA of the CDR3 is TGTGCCAGCAGCTTAGTCTTCGTGGCTTTCTTT.

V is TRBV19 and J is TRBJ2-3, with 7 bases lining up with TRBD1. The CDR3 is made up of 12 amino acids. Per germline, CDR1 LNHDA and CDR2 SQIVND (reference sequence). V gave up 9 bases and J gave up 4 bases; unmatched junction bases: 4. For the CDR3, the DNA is TGTGCCAGCCGACAGGGTGCAGATACGCAGTATTTT. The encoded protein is CASRQGADTQYF.